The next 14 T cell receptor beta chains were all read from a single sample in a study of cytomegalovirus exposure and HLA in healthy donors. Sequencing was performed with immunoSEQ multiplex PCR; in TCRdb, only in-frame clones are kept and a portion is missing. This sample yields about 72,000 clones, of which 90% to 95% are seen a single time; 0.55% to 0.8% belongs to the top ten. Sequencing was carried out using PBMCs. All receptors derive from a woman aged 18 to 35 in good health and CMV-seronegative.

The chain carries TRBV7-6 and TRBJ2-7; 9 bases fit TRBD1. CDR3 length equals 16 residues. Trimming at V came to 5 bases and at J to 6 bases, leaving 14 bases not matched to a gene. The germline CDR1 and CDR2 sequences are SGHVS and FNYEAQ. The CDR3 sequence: CASSPAVGGQGSEQYF. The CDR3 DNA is TGTGCCAGCAGCCCGGCCGTGGGGGGACAGGGTTCCGAGCAGTACTTC.

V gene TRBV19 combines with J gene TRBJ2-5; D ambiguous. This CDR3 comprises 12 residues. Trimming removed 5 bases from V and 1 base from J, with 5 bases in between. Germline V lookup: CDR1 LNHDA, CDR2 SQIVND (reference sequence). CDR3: CASSSIQETQYF. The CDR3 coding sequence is TGTGCCAGTAGTTCCATCCAAGAGACCCAGTACTTC.

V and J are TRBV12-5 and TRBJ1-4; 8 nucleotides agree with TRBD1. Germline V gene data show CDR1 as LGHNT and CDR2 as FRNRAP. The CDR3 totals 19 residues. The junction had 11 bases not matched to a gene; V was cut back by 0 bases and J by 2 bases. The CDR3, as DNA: TGTGCTAGTGGTTTGGTAGGCCAGGGGGCCCCCTCCACTAATGAAAAACTGTTTTTT. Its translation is CASGLVGQGAPSTNEKLFF.

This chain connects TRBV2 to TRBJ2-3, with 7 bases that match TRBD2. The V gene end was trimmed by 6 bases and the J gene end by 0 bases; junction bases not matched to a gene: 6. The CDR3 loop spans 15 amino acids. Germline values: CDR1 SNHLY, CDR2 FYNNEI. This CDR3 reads CASSSTRGSTDTQYF. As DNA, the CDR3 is TGTGCCAGCAGCTCGACGCGGGGGAGCACAGATACGCAGTATTTT.

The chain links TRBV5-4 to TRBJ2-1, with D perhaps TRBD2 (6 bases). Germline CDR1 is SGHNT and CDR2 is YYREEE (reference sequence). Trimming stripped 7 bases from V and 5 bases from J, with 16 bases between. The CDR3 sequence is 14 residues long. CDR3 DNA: TGTGCCAGCGCCGCGGTCGGGGGTCACAATGAGCAGTTCTTC. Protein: CASAAVGGHNEQFF.

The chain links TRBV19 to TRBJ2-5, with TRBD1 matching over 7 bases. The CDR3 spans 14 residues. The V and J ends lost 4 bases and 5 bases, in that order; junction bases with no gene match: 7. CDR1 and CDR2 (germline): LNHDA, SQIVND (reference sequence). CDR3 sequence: CASSTDRVRETQYF. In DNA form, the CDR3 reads TGTGCCAGTAGTACCGACAGGGTTAGGGAGACCCAGTACTTC.

In DNA, the CDR3 is TGTGCCAGCTCACCCCCGGGGGGGTCTAATTCACCCCTCCACTTT. Its protein is CASSPPGGSNSPLHF. This chain links TRBV18 with TRBJ1-6, with D maybe TRBD1 (5 bases). Trimming removed 3 bases at V and 6 bases at J, with 12 bases between. The CDR3 length is 15 residues. Germline V lookup: CDR1 KGHSH, CDR2 LQKENI.

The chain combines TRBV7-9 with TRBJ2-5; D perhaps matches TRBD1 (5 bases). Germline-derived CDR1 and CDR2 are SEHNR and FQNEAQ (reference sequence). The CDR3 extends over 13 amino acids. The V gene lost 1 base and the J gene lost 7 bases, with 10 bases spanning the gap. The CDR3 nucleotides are TGTGCCAGCAGCTTAGAAGGGCAGGGGACCCAGTACTTC. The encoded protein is CASSLEGQGTQYF.

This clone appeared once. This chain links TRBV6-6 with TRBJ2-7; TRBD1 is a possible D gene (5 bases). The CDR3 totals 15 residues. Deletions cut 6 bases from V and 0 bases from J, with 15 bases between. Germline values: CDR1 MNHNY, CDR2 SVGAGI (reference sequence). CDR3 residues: CASRPSTGSSYEQYF. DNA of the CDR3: TGTGCCAGCAGGCCCTCAACAGGCAGCTCCTACGAGCAGTACTTC.

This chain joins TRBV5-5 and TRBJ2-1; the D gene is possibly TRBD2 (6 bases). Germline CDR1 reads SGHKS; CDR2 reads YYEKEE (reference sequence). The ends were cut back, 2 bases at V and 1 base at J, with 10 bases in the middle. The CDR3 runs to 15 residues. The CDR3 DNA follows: TGTGCCAGCAGCTTTCGGGGGAATTCCTACAATGAGCAGTTCTTC. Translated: CASSFRGNSYNEQFF. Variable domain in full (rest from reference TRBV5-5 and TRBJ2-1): DAGVTQSPTHLIKTRGQQVTLRCSPISGHKSVSWYQQVLGQGPQFIFQYYEKEERGRGNFPDRFSARQFPNYSSELNVNALLLGDSALYLCASSFRGNSYNEQFFGPGTRLTVL.

Written as DNA, the CDR3 is TGTGCCTCCAGACAGCAGAACACCGGGGAGCTGTTTTTT. Its protein is CASRQQNTGELFF. V is TRBV9 and J is TRBJ2-2, with D perhaps TRBD1 (5 bases). The V gene lost 10 bases and the J gene lost 1 base, with 11 bases spanning the gap. There are 13 residues in the CDR3. Germline-derived CDR1 and CDR2 are SGDLS and YYNGEE.

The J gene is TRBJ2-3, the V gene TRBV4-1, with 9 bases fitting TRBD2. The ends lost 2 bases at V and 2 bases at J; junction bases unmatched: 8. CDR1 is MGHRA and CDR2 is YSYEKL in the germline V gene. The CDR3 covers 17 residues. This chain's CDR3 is CASSQPRKREDTDTQYF. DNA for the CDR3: TGCGCCAGCAGCCAACCGCGGAAGCGGGAGGACACAGATACGCAGTATTTT.

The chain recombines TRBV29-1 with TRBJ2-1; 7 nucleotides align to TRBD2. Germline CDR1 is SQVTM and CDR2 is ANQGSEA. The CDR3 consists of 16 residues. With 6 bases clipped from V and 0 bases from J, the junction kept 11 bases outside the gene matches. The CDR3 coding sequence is TGCAGCGTCCATGCGGCGGCGGGGGTCTCCTACAATGAGCAGTTCTTC. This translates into CSVHAAAGVSYNEQFF.

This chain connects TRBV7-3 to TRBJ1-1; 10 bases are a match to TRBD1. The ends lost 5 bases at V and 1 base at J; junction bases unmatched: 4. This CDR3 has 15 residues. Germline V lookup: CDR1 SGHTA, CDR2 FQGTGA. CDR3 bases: TGTGCCAGCAGCCGGACAGGGGGTAAGAACACTGAAGCTTTCTTT. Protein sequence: CASSRTGGKNTEAFF.